This TCR beta chain originates from a study of T cells in tumors after PD-1 blockade. Study details: No patient had prior checkpoint blockade, systemic immunosuppression, or radiotherapy within 4 weeks. Each patient got pembrolizumab 200 mg every 3 weeks or cemiplimab 350 mg every 2 weeks. Some patients also took daily vismodegib 150 mg during anti-PD-1 treatment.

J gave up 9 bases and V 5 bases, and 10 bases lay outside the gene matches. The germline V gene has CDR1 MNHEY and CDR2 SVGAGI. This CDR3 has 14 residues. Method: immunoSEQ multiplex PCR; TCRdb's copy keeps in-frame clones and lacks some. This sample has 20,000 to 25,000 clones, with roughly 78% found just once. The sample here was PBMCs, taken before anti-PD-1 treatment. The sequence derives from a human donor with basal cell carcinoma. This chain joins TRBV6-5 and TRBJ2-3, with 8 bases fitting TRBD1. The CDR3 bases are TGTGCCAGCAGTCCAAGCCAGGGGGCGCGAACGCAGTATTTT. Amino acids: CASSPSQGARTQYF.